Listed below are T cell receptor beta chains from one sample, sequenced in a study of blood T cell repertoires in COVID-19. Generated by immunoSEQ multiplex PCR, the TCRdb table keeps only in-frame clones and is missing some. The sample has 100,000 to 150,000 clones; 85% to 90% are singletons. Sequenced sample: peripheral blood. The receptors were gathered from a man aged 45-65 years with active or convalescent COVID-19. Each CDR3 is given with its conserved first and last residue. D genes are given only for firm matches. The size entry is marked missing in some rows and otherwise reads once, few, many or a size class.

D gene	clone size	V gene	J gene	CDR3 protein	CDR3 DNA
.	once	TRBV20-1	TRBJ2-5	CSASLAGGETQYF	TGCAGTGCTAGTTTGGCGGGTGGAGAGACCCAGTACTTC
TRBD1	.	TRBV29-1	TRBJ2-2	CSGATGMNTGELFF	TGCAGCGGTGCGACAGGGATGAACACCGGGGAGCTGTTTTTT
.	few	TRBV19	TRBJ2-7	CASRRNMGPGAYEQYF	TGTGCCAGTAGAAGGAATATGGGTCCTGGAGCCTACGAGCAGTACTTC
.	.	TRBV2	TRBJ1-1	CASSEGTGMNTEAFF	TGTGCCAGCAGTGAAGGTACAGGGATGAACACTGAAGCTTTCTTT
.	.	TRBV6-2/TRBV6-3	TRBJ1-2	CASSYVQGNYGYTF	TGTGCCAGCAGTTACGTCCAGGGAAACTATGGCTACACCTTC
.	.	TRBV7-2	TRBJ2-7	CASSLGISGGHSYEQYF	TGTGCCAGCAGCTTAGGAATCTCCGGGGGGCACTCCTACGAGCAGTACTTC
.	.	TRBV25-1	TRBJ2-7	CASSKFRGVGEQYF	TGTGCCAGCAGTAAGTTTCGGGGAGTAGGCGAGCAGTACTTC
TRBD2	.	TRBV11-3	TRBJ2-1	CASSSSLAGGPGLNNEQFF	TGTGCCAGCAGCTCATCCCTAGCGGGAGGGCCGGGGTTAAACAATGAGCAGTTCTTC
TRBD1	.	TRBV29-1	TRBJ1-2	CSVALGQLYGYTF	TGCAGCGTTGCCCTGGGACAGCTCTATGGCTACACCTTC
.	.	TRBV6-1	TRBJ2-3	CASSEAWDSGGTDTQYF	TGTGCCAGCAGTGAAGCATGGGATAGCGGAGGCACAGATACGCAGTATTTT
.	.	TRBV5-4	TRBJ2-7	CASSHLASSYEQYF	TGTGCCAGCAGCCACCTAGCGAGCTCCTACGAGCAGTACTTC
.	.	TRBV6-4	TRBJ2-3	CASSDGRTSTDTQYF	TGTGCCAGCAGTGACGGTAGGACTAGCACAGATACGCAGTATTTT
.	.	TRBV5-1	TRBJ2-3	CASSLGTGTDTQYF	TGCGCCAGCAGCTTGGGGACTGGGACAGATACGCAGTATTTT
TRBD2	.	TRBV6-6	TRBJ2-5	CASNDGGWETQYF	TGTGCCAGCAATGACGGGGGGTGGGAGACCCAGTACTTC
.	.	TRBV30	TRBJ1-5	CAWSVLGGNSNQPQHF	TGTGCCTGGAGTGTACTAGGGGGTAATAGCAATCAGCCCCAGCATTTT
TRBD1	.	TRBV5-1	TRBJ1-2	CASNTGAGYGYTF	TGCGCCAGCAACACAGGGGCTGGCTATGGCTACACCTTC
.	.	TRBV9	TRBJ2-7	CASSVAMGGNSYEQYF	TGTGCCAGCAGCGTAGCTATGGGAGGCAACTCCTACGAGCAGTACTTC
.	.	TRBV4-3	TRBJ2-1	CASSQDTGRRRTIYNEQFF	TGCGCCAGCAGCCAAGATACCGGACGGAGGAGGACCATATACAATGAGCAGTTCTTC
.	.	TRBV29-1	TRBJ1-5	CSVGQKGSNQPQHF	TGCAGCGTCGGACAAAAGGGGAGCAATCAGCCCCAGCATTTT
.	.	TRBV10-2	TRBJ2-5	CASSEPGQIGETQYF	TGCGCCAGCAGTGAGCCCGGACAGATAGGAGAGACCCAGTACTTC
.	.	TRBV6-5	TRBJ1-2	CASSYLQGGYGYTF	TGTGCCAGCAGTTACCTACAGGGCGGCTATGGCTACACCTTC
.	.	TRBV19	TRBJ1-2	CASSIATGNYGYTF	TGTGCCAGTAGTATAGCGACAGGCAACTATGGCTACACCTTC
TRBD2	once	TRBV10-3	TRBJ2-2	CAISELLAGPDTGELFF	TGTGCCATCAGTGAGTTACTAGCGGGCCCCGACACCGGGGAGCTGTTTTTT
.	.	TRBV12-2	TRBJ2-7	CASRLGHYEQYF	TGTGCAAGTCGCCTAGGACATTACGAGCAGTACTTC